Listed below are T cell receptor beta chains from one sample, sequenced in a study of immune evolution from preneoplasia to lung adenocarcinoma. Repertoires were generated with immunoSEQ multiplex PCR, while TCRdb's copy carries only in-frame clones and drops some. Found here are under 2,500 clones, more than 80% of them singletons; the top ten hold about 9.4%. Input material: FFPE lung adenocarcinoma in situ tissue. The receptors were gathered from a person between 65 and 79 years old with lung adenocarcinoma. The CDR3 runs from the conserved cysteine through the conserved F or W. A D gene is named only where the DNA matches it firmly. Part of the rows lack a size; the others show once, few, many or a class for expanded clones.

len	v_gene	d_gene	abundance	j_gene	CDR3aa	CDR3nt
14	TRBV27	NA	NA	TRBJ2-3	CASRVVALADTQYF	TGTGCCAGCAGGGTAGTAGCCCTGGCAGATACGCAGTATTTT
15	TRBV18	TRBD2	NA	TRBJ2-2	CASSSTSGSTGELFF	TGTGCCAGCTCATCGACTAGCGGGAGTACCGGGGAGCTGTTTTTT
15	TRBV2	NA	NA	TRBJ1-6	CARTVMAGGNSPLHF	TGTGCCAGAACAGTGATGGCAGGCGGTAATTCACCCCTCCACTTT
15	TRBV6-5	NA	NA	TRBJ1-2	CASSLTGGEVGGYTF	TGTGCCAGCAGTTTGACGGGAGGAGAAGTTGGTGGCTACACCTTC
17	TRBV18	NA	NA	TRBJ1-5	CASSPQLSQGGNQPQHF	TGTGCCAGCTCACCACAGCTCTCCCAGGGAGGGAATCAGCCCCAGCATTTT
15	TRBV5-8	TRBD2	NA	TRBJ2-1	CASRGLAGIYNEQFF	TGTGCCAGCAGAGGACTAGCGGGAATTTACAATGAGCAGTTCTTC
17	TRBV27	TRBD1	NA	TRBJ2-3	CASSSGTGLGDTDTQYF	TGTGCCAGCAGTTCCGGGACAGGGTTGGGGGACACAGATACGCAGTATTTT
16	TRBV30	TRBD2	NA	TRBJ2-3	CAWVPGLAGIADTQYF	TGTGCCTGGGTACCGGGACTAGCGGGAATCGCAGATACGCAGTATTTT
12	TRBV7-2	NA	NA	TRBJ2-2	CASSFISGELFF	TGTGCCAGCAGCTTTATCTCCGGGGAGCTGTTTTTT
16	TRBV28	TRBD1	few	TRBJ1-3	CASSGQGWGAGNTIYF	TGTGCCAGCAGTGGACAGGGCTGGGGAGCTGGAAACACCATATATTTT
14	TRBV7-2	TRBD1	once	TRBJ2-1	CASSRQGAQNEQFF	TGTGCCAGCAGCCGACAGGGGGCGCAAAATGAGCAGTTCTTC
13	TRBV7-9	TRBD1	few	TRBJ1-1	CASSWTGTTEAFF	TGTGCCAGCAGCTGGACAGGGACCACTGAAGCTTTCTTT
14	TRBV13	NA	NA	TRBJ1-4	CASSLGQPNEKLFF	TGTGCCAGCAGCTTGGGTCAACCTAATGAAAAACTGTTTTTT
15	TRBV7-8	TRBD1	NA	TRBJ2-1	CASSARDRYYNEQFF	TGTGCCAGCAGCGCCAGGGACAGATATTACAATGAGCAGTTCTTC
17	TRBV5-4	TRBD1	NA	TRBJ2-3	CASSLDGGQGRGDTQYF	TGTGCCAGCAGCTTAGATGGGGGACAGGGGAGGGGAGATACGCAGTATTTT
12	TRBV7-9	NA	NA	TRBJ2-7	CASSLGVSEQYF	TGTGCCAGCAGCTTAGGTGTGTCCGAGCAGTACTTC
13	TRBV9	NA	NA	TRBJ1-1	CASSIGPNTEAFF	TGTGCCAGCAGCATTGGACCGAACACTGAAGCTTTCTTT